This T cell receptor beta chain is drawn from a study of T cells in tuberculosis. General study points: Shorter CDR3-alpha in active tuberculosis partly drove smaller distances.

The data were produced by immunoSEQ multiplex PCR, yet TCRdb's version contains in-frame clones alone and is incomplete. The sample gives around 33,000 clones, around 93% of which show up once; about 7.8% is in the top ten. With regard to this clone: Its specificity is unknown.

This CDR3 has 11 residues. From germline, CDR1 is KGHSH and CDR2 LQKENI. V shed 3 bases and J shed 6 bases, with 5 bases lying between them. The V and J genes are TRBV18 and TRBJ1-1; D uncertain. Sequenced: PBMCs. The TCR sequence derives from a donor between 5 and 29 years old with latent tuberculosis or without tuberculosis infection. Some clones in this sample may be carry-over from other donors' samples. The DNA of the CDR3 is TGTGCCAGCTCACCCGGGGCTGAAGCTTTCTTT. Amino acids: CASSPGAEAFF.